This TCR beta chain came from a study of cytomegalovirus exposure and HLA in healthy donors. With regard to this clone: Its antigen is unidentified.

Notes on the study in general: Most sequenced TCRs were rare (though some public TCRs occurred in many donors). Overall, approximately 150 TCR beta chains were annotated as cytomegalovirus-associated. Within the approximately 130 validation repertoires, first-cohort TCR clusters tended to co-occur, according to a later analysis.

Repertoires were generated with immunoSEQ multiplex PCR, while TCRdb's copy carries only in-frame clones and drops some. The table lists 100,000 to 150,000 clones, about 96% of them singletons, with 1.7% in the top ten. This sequence was found in a man aged 18 to 30 in good health and CMV-seronegative. Specimen: PBMCs.

The CDR3 region is CASSDRSVEESSYNEQFF. CDR3 DNA sequence: TGTGCCAGCAGCGACCGTTCTGTGGAGGAAAGCTCCTACAATGAGCAGTTCTTC. J is TRBJ2-1 and V is TRBV9, with D perhaps matching TRBD2 (5 bases). Germline V gene data show CDR1 as SGDLS and CDR2 as YYNGEE. Trimming took off 3 bases at V and 0 bases at J, with 19 bases between the two ends. The CDR3 loop spans 18 amino acids.